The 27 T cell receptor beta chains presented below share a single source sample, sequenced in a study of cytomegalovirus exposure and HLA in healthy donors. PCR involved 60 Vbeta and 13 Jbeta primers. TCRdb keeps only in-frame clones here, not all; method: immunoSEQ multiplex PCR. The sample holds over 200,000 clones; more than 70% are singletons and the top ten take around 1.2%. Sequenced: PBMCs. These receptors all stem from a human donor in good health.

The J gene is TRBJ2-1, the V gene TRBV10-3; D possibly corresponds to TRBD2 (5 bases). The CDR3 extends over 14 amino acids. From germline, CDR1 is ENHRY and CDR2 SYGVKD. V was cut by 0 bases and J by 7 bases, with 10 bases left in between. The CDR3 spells CAISESTGGNEQFF. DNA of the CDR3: TGTGCCATCAGTGAGTCGACGGGCGGGAATGAGCAGTTCTTC.

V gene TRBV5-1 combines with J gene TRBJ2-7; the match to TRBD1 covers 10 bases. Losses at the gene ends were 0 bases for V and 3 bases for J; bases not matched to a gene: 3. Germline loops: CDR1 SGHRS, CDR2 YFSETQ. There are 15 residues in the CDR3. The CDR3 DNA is TGCGCCAGCAGCTTGGACGGGACAGGGGTCTACGAGCAGTACTTC. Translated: CASSLDGTGVYEQYF.

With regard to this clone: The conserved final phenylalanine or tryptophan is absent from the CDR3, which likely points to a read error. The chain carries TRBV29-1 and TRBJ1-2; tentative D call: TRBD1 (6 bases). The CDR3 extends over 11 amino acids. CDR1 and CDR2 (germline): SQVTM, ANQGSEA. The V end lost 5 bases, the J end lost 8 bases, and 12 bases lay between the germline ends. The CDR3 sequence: CSVSQGVGYTL. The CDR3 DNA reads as TGCAGCGTTTCACAGGGCGTAGGCTACACCCTC.

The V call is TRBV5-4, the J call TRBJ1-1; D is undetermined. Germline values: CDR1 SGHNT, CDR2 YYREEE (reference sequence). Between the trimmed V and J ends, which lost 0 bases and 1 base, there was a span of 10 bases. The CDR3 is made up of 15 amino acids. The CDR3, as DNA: TGTGCCAGCAGCTTGGATGGGGAGGGGAACACTGAAGCTTTCTTT. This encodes CASSLDGEGNTEAFF.

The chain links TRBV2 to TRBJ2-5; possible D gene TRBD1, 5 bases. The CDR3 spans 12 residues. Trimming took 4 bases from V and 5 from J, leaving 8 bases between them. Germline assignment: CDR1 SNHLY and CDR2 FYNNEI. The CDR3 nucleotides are TGTGCCAGCAGTGGGCAGGGCGAGACCCAGTACTTC. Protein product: CASSGQGETQYF.

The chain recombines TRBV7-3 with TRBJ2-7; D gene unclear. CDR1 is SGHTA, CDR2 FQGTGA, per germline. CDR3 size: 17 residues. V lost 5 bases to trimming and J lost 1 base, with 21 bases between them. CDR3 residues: CASSGPGSTLLSYEQYF. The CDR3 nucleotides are TGTGCCAGCAGCGGCCCGGGTTCAACTCTCCTATCCTACGAGCAGTACTTC. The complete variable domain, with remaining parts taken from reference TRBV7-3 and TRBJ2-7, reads GAGVSQTPSNKVTEKGKYVELRCDPISGHTALYWYRQSLGQGPEFLIYFQGTGAADDSGLPNDRFFAVRPEGSVSTLKIQRTERGDSAVYLCASSGPGSTLLSYEQYFGPGTRLTVT.

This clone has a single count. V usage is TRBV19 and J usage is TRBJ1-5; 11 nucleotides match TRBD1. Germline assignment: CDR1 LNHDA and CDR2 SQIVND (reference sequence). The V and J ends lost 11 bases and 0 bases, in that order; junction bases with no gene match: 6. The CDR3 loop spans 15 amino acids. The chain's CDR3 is CASQDRGLSNQPQHF. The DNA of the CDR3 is TGTGCCTCCCAGGACAGGGGGCTTAGCAATCAGCCCCAGCATTTT.

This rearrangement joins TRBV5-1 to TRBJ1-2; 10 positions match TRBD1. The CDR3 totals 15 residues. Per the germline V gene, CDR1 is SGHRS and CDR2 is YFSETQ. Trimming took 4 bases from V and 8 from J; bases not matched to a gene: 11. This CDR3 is CASSKGDRGGGGYTF. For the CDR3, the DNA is TGCGCCAGCAGCAAGGGGGACAGGGGAGGCGGCGGCTACACCTTC.

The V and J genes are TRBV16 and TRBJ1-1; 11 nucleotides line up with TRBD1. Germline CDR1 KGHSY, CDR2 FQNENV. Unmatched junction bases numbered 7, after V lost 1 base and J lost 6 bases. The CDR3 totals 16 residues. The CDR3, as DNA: TGTGCCAGCAGCCAATTATCGGGACAGGGGGTCTCTGAAGCTTTCTTT. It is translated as CASSQLSGQGVSEAFF.

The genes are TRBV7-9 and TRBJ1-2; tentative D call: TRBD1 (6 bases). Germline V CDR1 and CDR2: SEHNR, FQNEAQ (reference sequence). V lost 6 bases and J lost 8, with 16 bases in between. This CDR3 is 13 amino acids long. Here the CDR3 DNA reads TGTGCCAGCAGGTTCGGGACACGCCACGGCTACACCTTC. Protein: CASRFGTRHGYTF.

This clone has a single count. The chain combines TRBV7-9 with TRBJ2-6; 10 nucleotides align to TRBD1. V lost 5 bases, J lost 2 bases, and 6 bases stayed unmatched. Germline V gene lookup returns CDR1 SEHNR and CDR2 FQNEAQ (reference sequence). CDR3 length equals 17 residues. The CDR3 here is CASSRDRGLAGANVLTF. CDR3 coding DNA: TGTGCCAGCAGCCGCGACAGGGGGCTTGCTGGGGCCAACGTCCTGACTTTC.

In DNA, the CDR3 is TGTGCCATCAGTGAGGGTGTGCGAGAGACCCAGTACTTC. The encoded protein is CAISEGVRETQYF. This chain links TRBV10-3 with TRBJ2-5, with D uncertain. The CDR3 totals 13 residues. In germline, CDR1 is ENHRY, CDR2 SYGVKD. Trimming shortened V by 2 bases and J by 4 bases, and 8 bases separated the two germline ends.

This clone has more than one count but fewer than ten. DNA of the CDR3: TGTGCCAGTATAGGGGCCGGGACTAGCGGCTACGAGCAGTACTTC. Its protein is CASIGAGTSGYEQYF. The V call is TRBV19, the J call TRBJ2-7; 11 bases map to TRBD2. This CDR3 is built from 15 residues. Trimming at V came to 7 bases and at J to 3 bases, leaving 8 bases not matched to a gene. CDR1 and CDR2 from the germline V gene are LNHDA and SQIVND (reference sequence).

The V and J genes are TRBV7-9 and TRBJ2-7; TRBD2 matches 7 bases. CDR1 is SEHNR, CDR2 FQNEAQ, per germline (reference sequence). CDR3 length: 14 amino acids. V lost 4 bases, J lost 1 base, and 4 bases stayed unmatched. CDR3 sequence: CASSSGRESYEQYF. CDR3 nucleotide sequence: TGTGCCAGCAGCTCCGGGCGGGAGTCCTACGAGCAGTACTTC.

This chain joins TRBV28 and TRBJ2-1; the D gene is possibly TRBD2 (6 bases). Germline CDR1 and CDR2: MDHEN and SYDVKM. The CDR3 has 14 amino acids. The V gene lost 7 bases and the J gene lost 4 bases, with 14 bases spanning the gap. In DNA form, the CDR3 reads TGTGCCAGCATTCCGACTAGTAGGTACAATGAGCAGTTCTTC. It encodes CASIPTSRYNEQFF.

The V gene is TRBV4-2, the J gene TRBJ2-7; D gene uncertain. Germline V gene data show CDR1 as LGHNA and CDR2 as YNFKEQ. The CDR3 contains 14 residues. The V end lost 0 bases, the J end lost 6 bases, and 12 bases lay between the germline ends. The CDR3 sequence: CASSQESGRREQYF. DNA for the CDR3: TGTGCCAGCAGCCAAGAGAGTGGGCGACGCGAGCAGTACTTC.

The CDR3 is CASSSNTEAFF. For the CDR3, the DNA is TGTGCCAGCAGCTCCAACACTGAAGCTTTCTTT. This sequence joins TRBV6-5 and TRBJ1-1; D is unresolved. V was shortened by 6 bases and J by 2 bases, with 4 bases between the two germline ends. CDR3 length equals 11 residues. Looked up from germline, CDR1 is MNHEY and CDR2 is SVGAGI.

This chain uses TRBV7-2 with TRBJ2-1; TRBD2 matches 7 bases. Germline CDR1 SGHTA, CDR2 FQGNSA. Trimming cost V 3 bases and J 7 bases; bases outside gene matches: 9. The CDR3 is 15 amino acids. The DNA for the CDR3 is TGTGCCAGCAGCTTGGCAGCGGGAAATAGGAATGAGCAGTTCTTC. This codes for CASSLAAGNRNEQFF.

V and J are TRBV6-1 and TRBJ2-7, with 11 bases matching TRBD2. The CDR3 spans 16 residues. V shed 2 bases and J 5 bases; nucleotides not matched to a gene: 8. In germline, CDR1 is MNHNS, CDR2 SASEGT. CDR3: CASSEPGLAGGNEQYF. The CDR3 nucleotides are TGTGCCAGCAGTGAACCCGGACTAGCGGGCGGCAACGAGCAGTACTTC.

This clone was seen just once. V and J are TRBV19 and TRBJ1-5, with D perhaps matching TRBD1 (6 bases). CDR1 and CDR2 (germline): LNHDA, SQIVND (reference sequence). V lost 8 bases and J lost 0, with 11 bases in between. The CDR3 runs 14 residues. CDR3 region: CASCLGASNQPQHF. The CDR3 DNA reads TGTGCCAGTTGTCTGGGGGCTAGCAATCAGCCCCAGCATTTT.

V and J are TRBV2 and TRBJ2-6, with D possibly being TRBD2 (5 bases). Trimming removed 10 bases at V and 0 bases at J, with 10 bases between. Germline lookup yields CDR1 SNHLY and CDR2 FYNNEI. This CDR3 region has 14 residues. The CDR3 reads CAILGYSGANVLTF. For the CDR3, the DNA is TGTGCCATACTAGGTTACTCTGGGGCCAACGTCCTGACTTTC.

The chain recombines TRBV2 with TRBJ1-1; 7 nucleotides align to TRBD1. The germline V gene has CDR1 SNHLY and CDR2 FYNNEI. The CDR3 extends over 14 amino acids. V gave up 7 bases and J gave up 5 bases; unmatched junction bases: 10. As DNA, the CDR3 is TGTGCCAGCACTCAAGGACAGGTTATTACTGAAGCTTTCTTT. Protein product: CASTQGQVITEAFF.

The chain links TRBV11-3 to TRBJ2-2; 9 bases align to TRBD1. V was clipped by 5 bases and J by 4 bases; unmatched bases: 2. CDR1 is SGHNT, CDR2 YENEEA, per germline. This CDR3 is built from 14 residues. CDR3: CASSATGGTGELFF. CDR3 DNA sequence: TGTGCCAGCAGCGCGACAGGGGGCACCGGGGAGCTGTTTTTT. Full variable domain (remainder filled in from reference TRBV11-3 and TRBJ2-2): EAGVVQSPRYKIIEKKQPVAFWCNPISGHNTLYWYLQNLGQGPELLIRYENEEAVDDSQLPKDRFSAERLKGVDSTLKIQPAELGDSAVYLCASSATGGTGELFFGEGSRLTVL.

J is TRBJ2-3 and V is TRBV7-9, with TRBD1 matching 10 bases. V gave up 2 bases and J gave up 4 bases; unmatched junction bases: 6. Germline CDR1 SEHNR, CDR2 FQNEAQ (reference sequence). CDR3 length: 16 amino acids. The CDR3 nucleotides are TGTGCCAGCAGCTTATATCGGGACAGGGGAGCAGATACGCAGTATTTT. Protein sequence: CASSLYRDRGADTQYF.

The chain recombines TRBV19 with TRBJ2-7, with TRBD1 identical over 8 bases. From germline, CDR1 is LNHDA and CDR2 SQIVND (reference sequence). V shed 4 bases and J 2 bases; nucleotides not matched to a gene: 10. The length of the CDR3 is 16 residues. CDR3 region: CASSRAGQGGTYEQYF. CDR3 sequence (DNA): TGTGCCAGTAGTAGAGCCGGACAGGGAGGAACCTACGAGCAGTACTTC.

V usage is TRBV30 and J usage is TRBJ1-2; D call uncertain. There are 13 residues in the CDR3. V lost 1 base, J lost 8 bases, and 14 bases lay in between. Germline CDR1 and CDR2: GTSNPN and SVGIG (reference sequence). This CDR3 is CAWSAPGGGGYTF. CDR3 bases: TGTGCCTGGAGTGCCCCCGGTGGAGGCGGCTACACCTTC.

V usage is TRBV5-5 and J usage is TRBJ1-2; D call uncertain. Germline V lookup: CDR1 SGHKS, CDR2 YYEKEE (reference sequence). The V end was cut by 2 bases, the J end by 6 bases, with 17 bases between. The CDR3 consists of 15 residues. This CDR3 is CASSFVGGVENGYTF. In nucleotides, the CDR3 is TGTGCCAGCAGCTTCGTGGGCGGGGTCGAGAATGGCTACACCTTC.